The TCR beta chain under discussion was sequenced for a study of shared clonotypes between healthy human individuals. Study-wide background: In total, the donors were two women and a few men aged 18 to 49.

Into CD45RA+ naive and CD45RA-negative memory subsets, the CD4+ cells were split. Generated by immunoSEQ multiplex PCR, the TCRdb table keeps only in-frame clones and is missing some. The sample yields over a million clones, 70% to 80% seen once. The germline V gene encodes CDR1 SNHLY and CDR2 FYNNEI. There are 14 residues in the CDR3. The V and J ends lost 9 bases and 4 bases respectively, with 13 bases between them. Sample: memory CD4+ T cells from PBMCs. Subset described: CD45RA-negative fraction. The receptor was isolated from a man between 18 and 29 years old in good health. Some clones in this sample may be carry-over from other donors' samples. The chain recombines TRBV2 with TRBJ2-6; perhaps TRBD1 as D (5 bases). The CDR3 sequence is CASALGAGANVLTF. DNA for the CDR3: TGTGCCAGTGCCCTAGGGGCCGGGGCCAACGTCCTGACTTTC. Using reference TRBV2 and TRBJ2-6 for the parts outside the CDR3, the full variable domain is EPEVTQTPSHQVTQMGQEVILRCVPISNHLYFYWYRQILGQKVEFLVSFYNNEISEKSEIFDDQFSVERPDGSNFTLKIRSTKLEDSAMYFCASALGAGANVLTFGAGSRLTVL.